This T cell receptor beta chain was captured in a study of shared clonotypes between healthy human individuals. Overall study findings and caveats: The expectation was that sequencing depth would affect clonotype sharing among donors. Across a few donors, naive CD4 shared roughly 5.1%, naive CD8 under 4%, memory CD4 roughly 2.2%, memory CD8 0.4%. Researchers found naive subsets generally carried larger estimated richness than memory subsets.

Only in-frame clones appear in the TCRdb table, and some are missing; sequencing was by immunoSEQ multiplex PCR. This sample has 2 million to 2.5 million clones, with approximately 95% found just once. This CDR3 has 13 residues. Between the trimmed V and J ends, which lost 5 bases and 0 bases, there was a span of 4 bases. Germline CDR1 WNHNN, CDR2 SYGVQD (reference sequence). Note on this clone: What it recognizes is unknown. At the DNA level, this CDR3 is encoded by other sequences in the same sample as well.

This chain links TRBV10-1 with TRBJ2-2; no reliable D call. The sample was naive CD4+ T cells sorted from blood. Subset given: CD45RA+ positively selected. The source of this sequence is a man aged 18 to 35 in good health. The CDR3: CASSRTNTGELFF. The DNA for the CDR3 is TGCGCCAGCAGTAGGACGAACACCGGGGAGCTGTTTTTT.